This section outlines one TCR beta chain sequence together with its context. The run of the v3.0 immunoSEQ assay was at survey level. Sequencing used immunoSEQ multiplex PCR; TCRdb keeps in-frame clones, though not all of them. The repertoire holds 15,000 to 20,000 clones, with roughly 79% as singletons. Trimming shortened V by 0 bases and J by 1 base, and 9 bases separated the two germline ends. CDR3 length equals 15 residues. CDR1 is SGHAT, CDR2 FQNNGV, per germline. This specimen belongs to a study of long-term antiretroviral therapy in people with HIV. Source: unsorted PBMCs, taken 2.2 years after starting antiretroviral therapy. This sequence was found in a man aged 50-60 years with HIV. The V call is TRBV11-2, the J call TRBJ1-1, with D possibly matching TRBD1 (5 bases). The CDR3 protein is CASSLEAGRNTEAFF. DNA for the CDR3: TGTGCCAGCAGCTTAGAGGCAGGGAGGAACACTGAAGCTTTCTTT.